This TCR beta chain comes out of a study of blood T cell repertoires in COVID-19 (TCRdb year 2020). For the study in its entirety: Collaborator samples came from the United States, Italy and Spain and covered acute and convalescent phases of COVID-19. The prospective study material was composed of cDNA or gDNA derived from T cells, B-cell-depleted T cells, or PBMCs. Subjects who had been exposed to COVID-19, were actively infected with it, or had recovered from it provided the deeply sampled blood TCRbeta repertoires that made up the dataset. The repertoires were released in a freely available public database intended as a resource for research on the immune response to SARS-CoV-2. The samples were drawn from two sources: the first 160 participants of the ongoing ImmuneRACE study, and 950 to 1,500 subjects contributed by 6 global collaborators. Nearly every sample came with metadata listing a de-identified subject ID, COVID-19 status, age in years and sex. Where available, HLA class I and class II types were obtained from metadata supplied by the sample provider rather than from assay-based typing. The study at large found these results: The quantity of clinical and demographic metadata differed by source and by participant and was supplied without curation.

CDR1 and CDR2, per the germline V gene (reference sequence), are PRHDT and FYEKMQ. The CDR3 runs 15 amino acids, cysteine and phenylalanine included. CDR3 DNA only is kept here, 45 bases in frame from base 1. The V end gives up 9 bases and the J end 3 bases, leaving 12 bases in the junction not matched to a gene. One collaborating source in Seattle enrolled patients while the patients were actively infected and followed the patients over time throughout the course of disease. Whole blood was collected in K2EDTA tubes by collaborating institutions according to the institutions' own protocols. Collaborator samples were shipped for TCRbeta analysis as frozen whole blood, isolated PBMCs, or DNA extracted from either sample type. The immunoSEQ Assay, a bias-controlled multiplex PCR, was used to amplify TCRbeta CDR3 regions from genomic DNA. The paper's processing steps were these. The number of nucleated cells in each sample was estimated by amplification of reference gene primers within the assay. To quantify the absolute abundance of each unique TCRbeta CDR3 rearrangement, sequence reads were collapsed and filtered. For each sample, productive Simpson clonality was calculated as the square root of Simpson's diversity index over productive rearrangements. TCRdb provides this immuneACCESS table in a form limited to in-frame rearrangements. Some clones are lacking; in checked studies, under half of them reflect an unresolved V gene, and why the rest are absent is not known. D and trimming were read from the DNA, whereas the V and J calls and clone size are those reported in that table. In all, the sample holds 200,000 to 250,000 clones, and 82% of those were seen once. The ten largest account for approximately 8% of the sample.

On this clone itself: Its antigen is currently not known. There are no base qualities to consult, and no much larger clone falls within one base.

The source of this sequence is a woman at least 80 years old with COVID-19, enrolled during active disease. Input material: peripheral blood. The sequence is built from TRBV13 and TRBJ2-3; 7 nucleotides in the junction match TRBD2. This receptor carries the CDR3 CASLEGGRGTDTQYF. The DNA sequence reads TGTGCCAGTTTGGAGGGCGGGAGAGGTACAGATACGCAGTATTTT.